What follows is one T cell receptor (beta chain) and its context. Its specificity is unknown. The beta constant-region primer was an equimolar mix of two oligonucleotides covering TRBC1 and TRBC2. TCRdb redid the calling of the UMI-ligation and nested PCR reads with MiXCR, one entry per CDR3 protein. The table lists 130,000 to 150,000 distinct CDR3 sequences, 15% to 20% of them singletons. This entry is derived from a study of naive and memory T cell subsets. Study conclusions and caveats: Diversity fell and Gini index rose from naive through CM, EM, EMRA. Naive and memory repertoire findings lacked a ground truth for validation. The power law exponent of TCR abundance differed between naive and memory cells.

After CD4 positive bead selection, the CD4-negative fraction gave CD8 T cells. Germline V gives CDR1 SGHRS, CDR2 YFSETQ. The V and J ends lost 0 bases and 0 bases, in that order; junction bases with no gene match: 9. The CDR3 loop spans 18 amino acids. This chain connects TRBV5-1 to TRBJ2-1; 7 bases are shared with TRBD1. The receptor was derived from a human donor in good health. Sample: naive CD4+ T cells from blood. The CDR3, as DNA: TGCGCCAGCAGCTTGGCAGGGATAGGGGGCTACTCCTACAATGAGCAGTTCTTC. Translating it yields CASSLAGIGGYSYNEQFF. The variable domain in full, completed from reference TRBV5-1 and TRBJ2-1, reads KAGVTQTPRYLIKTRGQQVTLSCSPISGHRSVSWYQQTPGQGLQFLFEYFSETQRNKGNFPGRFSGRQFSNSRSEMNVSTLELGDSALYLCASSLAGIGGYSYNEQFFGPGTRLTVL.